This T cell receptor beta chain was sequenced in a study of T cell responses to AZD1222 COVID-19 vaccine (dated by TCRdb to the early 2020s). About the investigation overall: AZD1222 recipients whose second dose came at about 4 weeks and those whose second dose came at about 12 weeks were combined into one group, since spike-specific TCR depth and breadth did not differ between the two schedules. TCR sequencing was performed for 230 to 250 trial participants, of whom some 200 were given two doses of AZD1222 and roughly 25 were given two doses of MenACWY control vaccine. Trial participants were enrolled by age into 18-55, 56-69 and 70-plus year subgroups, with about 150, 28 and 57 TCR-sequenced participants respectively.

Turning to this clone: The antigen it recognizes is unknown. Base qualities are not provided; no much larger clone lies one nucleotide away.

Reading the germline V gene gives CDR1 SGHRS and CDR2 YFSETQ. Including the terminal cysteine and phenylalanine, the CDR3 comprises 15 residues. The kept DNA is CDR3 alone, 45 bases in frame from the first base. V has 7 bases trimmed and J has 6 bases trimmed; junction bases matching no gene number 10. The CDR3 regions of human TCRbeta chains were subjected to immunosequencing. Processing in the source paper ran as follows. TCRs in the repertoires were compared against a reference library of SARS-CoV-2-specific TCRs that had been generated with the MIRA antigen-specificity platform. Breadth was defined as the fraction of unique TCRs that were SARS-CoV-2-associated, and depth was defined as the fraction of total T cells that were SARS-CoV-2-associated. Each spike-specific TCR was assigned to its reactive spike region and to a CD4 or CD8 class using the MIRA data. Log10-transformed breadth and depth values were compared by one-way ANOVA with Sidak's multiple comparisons tests. In TCRdb, the immuneACCESS table is reduced to in-frame sequences with V and J assigned. These tables do not hold every clone; where another copy was compared, an unresolved V gene accounts for under half, and the others remain unexplained. That table is the source of V, J and clone size, and D and trimming were worked out from the DNA. This sample comprises roughly 180,000 clones, 87% of them detected only once. About 2.8% of the sample goes to the ten largest clones.

What the work shows at the level of the full study, not this receptor alone: Participants were mostly white British and included more females than males, and it was suggested by the authors that clonal diversity may have been underestimated. Reportedly, almost half of the unique spike-specific TCRs recognized epitopes lying outside the regions that are mutated in the B.1.351 and B.1.1.7 variants. Because no samples from the day 14 peak response were available, repertoires could be characterized only after the peak T cell response. Spike-specific TCR breadth and depth rose significantly after two AZD1222 doses compared with day 0 and with MenACWY recipients. Vaccine-associated CD4 TCRs spanned the whole spike protein, with dominant responses in regions 160-218 and 743-854. In the small 56-69-year group, the increase in depth fell short of significance, most likely because of low power. Conclusions about previously exposed vaccinees are limited because only 5 or 6 AZD1222 recipients were SARS-CoV-2 seropositive at baseline.

The sample's time point label, in plain terms: baseline before first vaccination. Vaccinee samples came from UK trials COV001 and COV002, including a single-blind randomized controlled phase 2/3 trial of AZD1222 (ChAdOx1 nCoV-19) in healthy adults. Trial participant PBMC samples were collected at day 0 and day 28 after the second dose for TCRbeta chain sequencing. The receptor chain draws on TRBV5-1 and TRBJ2-7, with TRBD2 matching 13 junction bases. Specimen: peripheral blood, collected on day 0 of AZD1222 vaccination. The source of this sequence is an adult in good health. The DNA sequence is TGCGCCAGCTATGGGGGGACTAGCGGGGCAGCCGAGCAGTACTTC. This gives the protein CASYGGTSGAAEQYF.